The next 5 T cell receptor beta chains were all read from a single sample in a study of cytomegalovirus exposure and HLA in healthy donors. The PCR ran on 60 Vbeta and 13 Jbeta primers. Clones were sequenced by immunoSEQ multiplex PCR, and TCRdb holds only the in-frame ones, with some missing. The sample holds approximately 150,000 clones, approximately 77% seen once. The sample consisted of PBMCs. These receptors all stem from a young man in good health and CMV-seropositive.

J is TRBJ2-3 and V is TRBV28, with TRBD2 matching 12 bases. V trimming: 6 bases; J trimming: 9 bases; junction bases outside the gene matches: 7. CDR3 length equals 14 residues. CDR1 and CDR2 (germline): MDHEN, SYDVKM. The CDR3 is CASSLLAGGGTQYF. CDR3 bases: TGTGCCAGCAGCTTACTAGCGGGGGGTGGCACGCAGTATTTT.

V and J are TRBV7-9 and TRBJ2-3, with D possibly matching TRBD1 (6 bases). This CDR3 has 14 amino acids. V dropped 4 bases and J dropped 6 bases, with 14 bases sitting between them. The germline V gene encodes CDR1 SEHNR and CDR2 FQNEAQ (reference sequence). CDR3 DNA: TGTGCCAGCAGCTCCGGTGGGGGCGGCGATACGCAGTATTTT. It specifies CASSSGGGGDTQYF.

The V and J genes are TRBV27 and TRBJ2-5, with 7 bases aligning to TRBD1. CDR3 length equals 15 residues. Germline loops: CDR1 MNHEY, CDR2 SMNVEV (reference sequence). J was trimmed by 5 bases and V by 4 bases; bases with no gene match: 10. The CDR3 DNA follows: TGTGCCAGCAGTTACAGAGGGGGCCTGGGGGAGACCCAGTACTTC. As protein: CASSYRGGLGETQYF.

As for this clone: Other nucleotide sequences from this sample produce the same CDR3. The chain is built from TRBV19 and TRBJ2-5; 8 nucleotides match TRBD2. CDR1 and CDR2 from the germline V gene are LNHDA and SQIVND (reference sequence). CDR3 size: 14 residues. V lost 4 bases, J lost 5 bases, and 6 bases stayed unmatched. The chain's CDR3 is CASSTAGGRETQYF. The CDR3 DNA sequence: TGTGCCAGTAGTACTGCGGGGGGCCGCGAGACCCAGTACTTC.

The rearrangement joins TRBV27 to TRBJ2-5; possible D gene TRBD2, 6 bases. The closer fit of TRBJ2-7 to the DNA end suggests the J call may be wrong. CDR1 and CDR2 (germline): MNHEY, SMNVEV (reference sequence). The CDR3 spans 15 residues. For the CDR3, the DNA is TGTGCCAGCAGGGGACCGGGACTTACAACCTACGAGCAGTACTTC. It encodes CASRGPGLTTYEQYF.